Sequencing of this T cell receptor (beta chain) was carried out in a study of beta chain features in type 1 diabetes. This clone was found a few times. The germline V gene has CDR1 SGHDT and CDR2 YYEEEE. The CDR3 covers 15 residues. Deletions cut 4 bases from V and 1 base from J, with 12 bases between. Expressed TCRB transcripts were sequenced after all isolated RNA was converted to cDNA. Clones were sequenced by immunoSEQ multiplex PCR, and TCRdb holds only the in-frame ones, with some missing. The sample consists of about 930,000 clones, 15% to 20% of them appearing once. Specimen: naive CD4+ T cells from blood. The clonotype was recovered from a woman under 30 in good health. The chain couples TRBV5-6 to TRBJ2-1; D possibly corresponds to TRBD2 (6 bases). DNA for the CDR3: TGTGCCAGCAGCCTCCTAGCGAGTTCCTACAATGAGCAGTTCTTC. Amino acids: CASSLLASSYNEQFF. The variable domain in full, with the rest retrieved from reference TRBV5-6 and TRBJ2-1, is DAGVTQSPTHLIKTRGQQVTLRCSPKSGHDTVSWYQQALGQGPQFIFQYYEEEERQRGNFPDRFSGHQFPNYSSELNVNALLLGDSALYLCASSLLASSYNEQFFGPGTRLTVL.